This is a list of T cell receptor beta chains from one sample in a study of blood T cell repertoires in COVID-19. Clones were read by immunoSEQ multiplex PCR, and TCRdb kept only the in-frame ones, dropping some. This sample has 100,000 or so clones, with over 75% found just once. Sequenced: peripheral blood. These receptors were taken from a man aged 45 to 65 with acute or convalescent COVID-19. Both conserved end residues are part of each CDR3. D genes are given only for firm matches. Clone size is shown for a subset of rows, as once, few, many or a class of expanded clone.

- | TRBD1 | TRBJ1-2 | TRBV6-5 | CASRQGDSNYGYTF | TGTGCCAGCAGACAGGGGGACTCTAACTATGGCTACACCTTC
- | TRBD2 | TRBJ2-1 | TRBV5-4 | CASSSGPAGYNEQFF | TGTGCCAGCAGCTCCGGCCCAGCGGGATACAATGAGCAGTTCTTC
- | - | TRBJ1-3 | TRBV6-1 | CASSEAREISGNTIYF | TGTGCCAGCAGTGAAGCGCGCGAGATCTCTGGAAACACCATATATTTT
- | - | TRBJ1-2 | TRBV11-2 | CASSAYGGPINYGYTF | TGTGCCAGCAGCGCTTACGGGGGACCGATCAACTATGGCTACACCTTC
- | - | TRBJ1-1 | TRBV11-2 | CASSLDRVGVREAFF | TGTGCCAGCAGCCTAGATAGGGTAGGGGTCAGGGAAGCTTTCTTT
few | TRBD1 | TRBJ1-6 | TRBV9 | CASSPGQGFSPLHF | TGTGCCAGCAGCCCAGGACAGGGTTTCTCACCCCTCCACTTT
- | - | TRBJ1-5 | TRBV24-1 | CATSRGSNQPQHF | TGTGCCACCAGTAGAGGTAGCAATCAGCCCCAGCATTTT
- | - | TRBJ2-2 | TRBV5-4 | CASSLAPPGQRAGELFF | TGTGCCAGCAGCTTGGCCCCACCGGGCCAGCGGGCTGGGGAGCTGTTTTTT
- | TRBD1 | TRBJ1-3 | TRBV6-5 | CASRGTGDNTIYF | TGTGCCAGCAGGGGGACAGGGGACAACACCATATATTTT
- | TRBD2 | TRBJ2-1 | TRBV7-2 | CASSLTPSGSYNEQFF | TGTGCCAGCAGTCTGACCCCTAGCGGGAGTTACAATGAGCAGTTCTTC
once | TRBD2 | TRBJ2-7 | TRBV2 | CASHLAGYEQYF | TGTGCCAGCCACCTAGCGGGATACGAGCAGTACTTC
- | - | TRBJ1-3 | TRBV19 | CASSTPGAGGNTIYF | TGTGCCAGTAGTACCCCAGGGGCAGGGGGAAACACCATATATTTT
- | TRBD2 | TRBJ2-7 | TRBV10-3 | CAISSGREGEQYF | TGTGCCATCAGTAGCGGGAGAGAGGGCGAGCAGTACTTC
- | - | TRBJ1-1 | TRBV20-1 | CSARGRTEAFF | TGCAGTGCTAGAGGCAGAACTGAAGCTTTCTTT
few | - | TRBJ1-2 | TRBV6-5 | CASRVRSQAYGYTF | TGTGCCAGCAGAGTCCGGTCCCAAGCCTATGGCTACACCTTC
- | - | TRBJ2-6 | TRBV5-5 | CASSYRQGTAGANVLTF | TGTGCCAGCAGCTACCGTCAGGGAACAGCTGGGGCCAACGTCCTGACTTTC
- | - | TRBJ2-3 | TRBV24-1 | CATSGETGDTQYF | TGTGCCACCAGTGGAGAGACGGGGGATACGCAGTATTTT
few | TRBD1 | TRBJ1-5 | TRBV19 | CASSRTGVNQPQHF | TGTGCCAGTAGCAGGACAGGGGTCAATCAGCCCCAGCATTTT
- | - | TRBJ2-1 | TRBV18 | CASSPPSVARGEQFF | TGTGCCAGCTCACCACCGAGTGTCGCCCGGGGTGAGCAGTTCTTC
- | - | TRBJ2-7 | TRBV18 | CASSPPVQRYEQYF | TGTGCCAGCTCACCACCGGTTCAGCGCTACGAGCAGTACTTC
- | - | TRBJ2-1 | TRBV10-3 | CAISERDSSRAVTEQFF | TGTGCCATCAGTGAACGGGATTCGTCGAGGGCTGTCACTGAGCAGTTCTTC
- | TRBD2 | TRBJ2-1 | TRBV19 | CASSKLAGGGNEQFF | TGTGCCAGTAGCAAACTAGCGGGAGGGGGTAATGAGCAGTTCTTC
- | - | TRBJ2-3 | TRBV24-1 | CATSPTGATDTQYF | TGTGCCACCAGTCCGACGGGAGCGACAGATACGCAGTATTTT
- | - | TRBJ2-7 | TRBV27 | CASSLVGGPYEQYF | TGTGCCAGCAGTTTGGTGGGGGGGCCCTACGAGCAGTACTTC
- | - | TRBJ2-7 | TRBV21-1 | CASSKNPAGLAGGASYEQYF | TGTGCCAGCAGCAAAAATCCGGCGGGACTAGCGGGGGGGGCCTCCTACGAGCAGTACTTC
- | - | TRBJ1-4 | TRBV10-3 | CAISQEGEKLFF | TGTGCCATCAGTCAAGAGGGTGAAAAACTGTTTTTT
- | - | TRBJ2-7 | TRBV6-1 | CASSESQGDFYEQYF | TGTGCCAGCAGTGAAAGCCAGGGTGATTTCTACGAGCAGTACTTC
- | - | TRBJ2-2 | TRBV18 | CASSPTGDTGELFF | TGTGCCAGCTCACCTACGGGAGACACCGGGGAGCTGTTTTTT
- | TRBD1 | TRBJ2-2 | TRBV5-1 | CASSLLQGTAGELFF | TGCGCCAGCAGCTTGTTACAAGGGACAGCCGGGGAGCTGTTTTTT
- | TRBD1 | TRBJ2-2 | TRBV7-2 | CASSLQGTNTGELFF | TGTGCCAGCAGCCTACAGGGGACGAACACCGGGGAGCTGTTTTTT
- | TRBD1 | TRBJ2-5 | TRBV15 | CATSIRGQGFKTQYF | TGTGCCACCAGCATCAGGGGACAGGGGTTCAAGACCCAGTACTTC
- | - | TRBJ1-2 | TRBV19 | CASSIKGHNYGYTF | TGTGCCAGTAGTATTAAGGGACATAACTATGGCTACACCTTC
- | - | TRBJ2-3 | TRBV4-1 | CASSLTWGAHTDTQYF | TGCGCCAGCAGCCTAACTTGGGGAGCCCACACAGATACGCAGTATTTT
- | - | TRBJ1-5 | TRBV19 | CASSTHGYSNQPQHF | TGTGCCAGTAGTACCCACGGGTATAGCAATCAGCCCCAGCATTTT
- | - | TRBJ2-7 | TRBV15 | CATSWGPGSYEQYF | TGTGCCACCAGCTGGGGTCCGGGGTCCTACGAGCAGTACTTC
- | TRBD1 | TRBJ2-7 | TRBV7-8 | CASSLRLGQVGGSSYEQYF | TGTGCCAGCAGCTTGCGCTTGGGACAGGTCGGAGGGTCCTCCTACGAGCAGTACTTC
- | TRBD2 | TRBJ2-5 | TRBV28 | CASRVPSGSGETQYF | TGTGCCAGCAGGGTCCCTAGCGGGAGTGGGGAGACCCAGTACTTC
- | - | TRBJ1-2 | TRBV7-9 | CASSLKGHGYTF | TGTGCCAGCAGCCTAAAGGGGCATGGCTACACCTTC
- | - | TRBJ1-4 | TRBV28 | CASSLSGGAEEKLFF | TGTGCCAGCAGTTTATCGGGGGGCGCGGAGGAAAAACTGTTTTTT
few | - | TRBJ1-4 | TRBV12-5 | CASGQGTTSEKLFF | TGTGCTAGTGGTCAAGGGACAACTAGTGAAAAACTGTTTTTT
- | - | TRBJ2-7 | TRBV20-1 | CSASPSRITTYEQYF | TGCAGTGCTAGTCCTTCGCGGATTACTACCTACGAGCAGTACTTC
- | TRBD2 | TRBJ2-3 | TRBV27 | CASSYLRGGDTQYF | TGTGCCAGCAGTTACTTGCGGGGGGGAGATACGCAGTATTTT
- | - | TRBJ1-1 | TRBV7-9 | CASSLGLVLNTEAFF | TGTGCCAGCAGCTTAGGTTTAGTGCTGAACACTGAAGCTTTCTTT
- | - | TRBJ2-7 | TRBV5-1 | CASSLEGGEQYF | TGCGCCAGCAGCTTGGAAGGGGGCGAGCAGTACTTC
- | TRBD1 | TRBJ2-2 | TRBV10-1 | CASKETGRRTGELFF | TGCGCCAGCAAAGAGACAGGGAGACGCACCGGGGAGCTGTTTTTT